These 13 T cell receptor beta chains share one sample of origin, sequenced in a study of CD8+ T cells in alopecia areata (dated by TCRdb to 2017 to 2018). Cells from pooled mouse cutaneous lymph nodes were stained for CD4, CD8alpha, NKG2D, NKG2ACE and other markers and then sorted on a BD Influx. The method was the immunoSEQ multiplex PCR assay. For TCR sequencing, RNA was extracted from every sample and reverse transcribed into cDNA to serve as template. This is the immuneACCESS table as TCRdb keeps it, with only in-frame sequences that have V and J called. A part of the clones is gone; compared with another copy, unresolved V genes explain less than half, and the rest is unexplained. The sample records about 3,600 clones, none occurring a single time. The ten largest clones capture 33% of the sample. The sample consisted of CD8+ T cells sorted from a lymph node. Every receptor here comes from a C3H/HeJ mouse with alopecia areata. This strain possesses the MHC haplotype H2-k.

This clone was recorded at least ten times. Mouse gene names and germline throughout. The read comes to an end 4 residues before the CDR3 does, leaving the germline J gene to fill in the end. The V gene is TRBV5, the J gene TRBJ2-7; TRBD1 is a possible D gene (6 bases). The CDR3 extends over 15 amino acids. Trimming shortened V by 0 bases and J by 2 bases, and 11 bases separated the two germline ends. Germline V CDR1 and CDR2: LGHNA, YNLKQL (reference sequence). Here the CDR3 reads CASSQDEGHPYEQYF. The CDR3 bases that were read are TGTGCCAGCAGCCAAGATGAGGGACACCCCTAT.

In its sample, this clone ranks as medium-sized. Gene labels here are mouse ones. The CDR3 end falls 4 residues outside the read, so it is completed with the germline J gene. The chain uses TRBV1 and TRBJ2-5; D gene unclear. The germline CDR1 and CDR2 sequences are NSQYPW and LRSPGD (reference sequence). CDR3 length: 12 amino acids. CDR3 in amino acids: CTCSAVGDTQYF. The sequenced CDR3 bases are TGCACCTGCAGTGCAGTTGGAGAC. Together with reference TRBV1 and TRBJ2-5, the CDR3 gives the full variable domain: VTLLEQNPRWRLVPRGQAVNLRCILKNSQYPWMSWYQQDLQKQLQWLFTLRSPGDKEVKSLPGADYLATRVTDTELRLQVANMSQGRTLYCTCSAVGDTQYFGPGTRLLVL.

In its sample, this clone was seen a few times. All gene names here are mouse names. The CDR3 extends 4 residues past the end of the read, so its final part is completed from the germline J gene. V and J are TRBV4 and TRBJ2-5, with a possible D match to TRBD1 (5 bases). The CDR3 length is 15 residues. V lost 5 bases, J lost 0 bases, and 12 bases lay in between. The germline CDR1 and CDR2 sequences are LGHDT and YNNKQL (reference sequence). This CDR3 is CASSPRTINQDTQYF. The part of the CDR3 DNA that was read is TGTGCCAGCAGCCCCCGGACAATTAACCAAGAC.

By share, this clone counts as medium-sized. Gene names are mouse gene names. The sequenced fragment ends 4 residues before the CDR3 boundary, so the rest is inferred from the germline J gene. This rearrangement joins TRBV1 to TRBJ2-2; TRBD2 matches at 8 bases. Germline CDR1 and CDR2: NSQYPW and LRSPGD (reference sequence). Trimming took 1 base from V and 0 from J; bases not matched to a gene: 1. The length of the CDR3 is 16 residues. CDR3 sequence reads: CTCSAAWGANTGQLYF. The sequenced CDR3 bases are TGCACCTGCAGTGCAGCCTGGGGGGCAAACACCGGG.

This clone has ten or more counts. Gene names refer to mouse genes. The CDR3 extends 3 residues past the end of the read, so its final part is completed from the germline J gene. The chain combines TRBV13-1 with TRBJ1-6; D not certain. TRBJ1-6 is an ORF for which the function is uncertain. This CDR3 comprises 13 residues. The V gene lost 2 bases and the J gene lost 2 bases, with 2 bases spanning the gap. Germline values: CDR1 NSHNY, CDR2 SYGAGN. CDR3 bases read: TGTGCCAGCAGTGACACCTATAATTCGCCC. It is translated as CASSDTYNSP. The full-length CDR3 reads as CASSDTYNSPLYF.

In this sample, this clone is medium-sized. Gene names denote mouse genes. The sequenced CDR3 bases are TGTGCCAGCAGGGACAGGGGGCGCACCGGG. Its protein is CASRDRGRTG. The entire CDR3 reads CASRDRGRTGQLYF. V is TRBV13-1 and J is TRBJ2-2, with 11 bases that match TRBD1. The observed sequence ends 4 residues before the CDR3 terminus, with the missing tail filled in from the germline J gene. CDR3 size: 14 residues. V lost 5 bases and J lost 4; bases outside the gene matches: 1. CDR1 and CDR2 from the germline V gene are NSHNY and SYGAGN.

This clone rates as medium-sized. Gene names refer to mouse genes. The read stops 4 residues short of the end of the CDR3; the missing end is completed from the germline J gene. The V and J genes are TRBV17 and TRBJ2-3; TRBD2 matches at 12 bases. CDR3 length equals 17 residues. Germline CDR1 reads MNHDT; CDR2 reads YYDKIL. J gave up 0 bases and V 6 bases, and 7 bases lay outside the gene matches. The sequenced part of the CDR3 DNA is TGTGCTAGCAGGGGGCCGGGACTGGGGGGTAGTGCAGAA. This translates into CASRGPGLGGSAE. The full CDR3 reads CASRGPGLGGSAETLYF.

Many counts were recorded for this clone. Gene labels here are mouse ones. With the read ending 4 residues before the CDR3 end, the germline J gene is used to fill in that end. V is TRBV19 and J is TRBJ2-1; D is ambiguous. The germline gives CDR1 FNHDT, CDR2 SITEND (reference sequence). Deletions cut 0 bases from V and 2 bases from J, with 9 bases between. The CDR3 covers 15 residues. The CDR3 region is CASSIDISDYAEQFF. CDR3 bases read: TGTGCCAGCAGTATAGACATTAGTGACTATGCT.

Ten or more counts support this clone. Mouse names are used for the genes. The read stops 4 residues short of the end of the CDR3; the missing end is completed from the germline J gene. V and J are TRBV1 and TRBJ2-5; 10 bases line up with TRBD1. The CDR3 totals 14 residues. Per germline, CDR1 NSQYPW and CDR2 LRSPGD (reference sequence). Incomplete CDR3 DNA: TGCACCTGCAGTGACCGGGACAGGGGAGAC. It specifies CTCSDRDRGD. The entire CDR3 is CTCSDRDRGDTQYF.

This clone counts as medium-sized. Gene names denote mouse genes. The read ends 4 residues shy of where the CDR3 ends; the end is completed using the germline J gene. The V and J genes are TRBV1 and TRBJ2-5; D is unclear. This CDR3 region has 13 residues. V lost 1 base and J lost 2, with 4 bases in between. CDR1 and CDR2 from the germline V gene are NSQYPW and LRSPGD (reference sequence). The covered CDR3 bases are TGCACCTGCAGTGCAGGGGGCCAAGAC. It is translated as CTCSAGGQD. The whole CDR3 sequence is CTCSAGGQDTQYF.

This clone is deemed medium-sized. Germline and genes: mouse. The read gets to within 4 residues of the CDR3 end, and the germline J gene fills in the rest. The chain employs TRBV1 and TRBJ2-7; TRBD1 is a possible D gene (5 bases). This CDR3 has 14 residues. In germline, CDR1 is NSQYPW, CDR2 LRSPGD (reference sequence). With 3 bases removed from V and 0 bases from J, the gap between germline ends came to 9 bases. The CDR3 sequence is CTCSALDNSYEQYF. CDR3 DNA (partial): TGCACCTGCAGTGCCTTGGACAACTCCTAT. The whole variable domain, remainder taken from reference TRBV1 and TRBJ2-7, is VTLLEQNPRWRLVPRGQAVNLRCILKNSQYPWMSWYQQDLQKQLQWLFTLRSPGDKEVKSLPGADYLATRVTDTELRLQVANMSQGRTLYCTCSALDNSYEQYFGPGTRLTVL.

This clone was seen a few times. Mouse gene names apply. The DNA read from the CDR3 is TGTGCCTGGAGTCTTTGGGGTAACCAAGAC. Protein: CAWSLWGNQD. The entire CDR3 protein is CAWSLWGNQDTQYF. V usage is TRBV31 and J usage is TRBJ2-5; perhaps TRBD2 as D (5 bases). The CDR3 end lies 4 residues beyond the end of the read and is filled in from the germline J gene. This CDR3 is 14 amino acids long. CDR1 is GKSSPN and CDR2 is SITVG in the germline V gene. Trimming removed 0 bases from V and 0 bases from J, with 7 bases in between.

This clone was found many times. Gene names follow the mouse nomenclature. The sequenced fragment ends 4 residues before the CDR3 boundary, so the rest is inferred from the germline J gene. This chain links TRBV13-1 with TRBJ2-5; 14 bases agree with TRBD2. This CDR3 has 15 residues. CDR1 and CDR2 (germline): NSHNY, SYGAGN. The chain's CDR3 is CASSGGLGGRDTQYF. The sequenced CDR3 bases are TGTGCCAGCAGTGGGGGACTGGGGGGGCGTGAC.